Listed below are T cell receptor beta chains from one sample, sequenced in a study of graft-versus-host responses after intestinal transplantation. Method: immunoSEQ multiplex PCR; TCRdb's copy keeps in-frame clones and lacks some. The sample has under 90,000 clones, roughly 90% seen once. The sequencing used PBMCs, collected 98 days after intestinal transplantation. These receptor sequences come from a human patient who received an intestinal transplant, so some T cells may come from the graft donor. Each CDR3 is given with its conserved first and last residue. D genes are given only for firm matches. Not every row has a clone size; where given, it reads once, few, many or a size class.

>TRBV25-1|-|-|TRBJ1-1
TGTGCCAGCAGTGAACTTGGACAGATGAACACTGAAGCTTTCTTT
CASSELGQMNTEAFF
>TRBV5-1|-|TRBD2|TRBJ2-3
TGCGCCAGCAGGCGACTAGCGGGGTCGGATACGCAGTATTTT
CASRRLAGSDTQYF
>TRBV7-6|-|-|TRBJ1-3
TGTGCCAGCAGCCCAGAGACAGGCTCTGGAAACACCATATATTTT
CASSPETGSGNTIYF
>TRBV7-9|-|-|TRBJ2-1
TGTGCCAGCAGCCTTAGTGAGATGGTTGAGCAGTTCTTC
CASSLSEMVEQFF
>TRBV9|-|-|TRBJ2-1
TGTGCCAGCAGCGTTATTAACGGATACTCGGACAATGAGCAGTTCTTC
CASSVINGYSDNEQFF
>TRBV6-5|-|TRBD2|TRBJ2-7
TGTGCCAGCAGTGGACTAGCGGGGGGGCCTTACGAGCAGTACTTC
CASSGLAGGPYEQYF
>TRBV5-4|-|TRBD1|TRBJ2-7
TGTGCCAGCAGTCGGGACAGAACCTACGAGCAGTACTTC
CASSRDRTYEQYF
>TRBV4-2|-|-|TRBJ2-7
TGTGCCAGCAGCCAAGGGATCGGCTCCTACGAGCAGTACTTC
CASSQGIGSYEQYF
>TRBV5-1|-|TRBD1|TRBJ2-5
TGCGCCAGCAGCTTGGGGACAGGAAACCAAGAGACCCAGTACTTC
CASSLGTGNQETQYF
>TRBV6-1|-|-|TRBJ2-5
TGTGCCAGCAGTGTCGGCGGACAAGAGACCCAGTACTTC
CASSVGGQETQYF
>TRBV6-1|-|TRBD2|TRBJ2-2
TGTGCCAGCAGTCCCCTAGCGGGGGACACCGGGGAGCTGTTTTTT
CASSPLAGDTGELFF
>TRBV4-1|-|-|TRBJ1-1
TGCGCCAGCAGCCAAGATTTACAGAACACTGAAGCTTTCTTT
CASSQDLQNTEAFF
>TRBV27|-|TRBD1|TRBJ1-6
TGTGCCAGCAGTCCCCTCGACAGGGAGAATTCACCCCTCCACTTT
CASSPLDRENSPLHF
>TRBV6-5|-|-|TRBJ1-2
TGTGCCAGCAGTTACTCATTAGGGGGTTATGGCTACACCTTC
CASSYSLGGYGYTF
>TRBV11-2|-|-|TRBJ2-5
TGTGCCAGCAGCTTTTTACAGGGCCAAGAGACCCAGTACTTC
CASSFLQGQETQYF
>TRBV7-9|-|-|TRBJ1-2
TGTGCCAGCAGCTCCCTGAGTAGGGTCTATGGCTACACCTTC
CASSSLSRVYGYTF
>TRBV7-9|-|TRBD2|TRBJ2-1
TGTGCCAGCAGCCCCGGACTAGTAGCCGATGAGCAGTTCTTC
CASSPGLVADEQFF
>TRBV6-5|-|TRBD1|TRBJ1-2
TGTGCCAGCAGTTACAGTGACAGGGTTGATGGCTACACCTTC
CASSYSDRVDGYTF
>TRBV7-9|-|-|TRBJ1-2
TGTGCCAGCAGCTTTTACCTTTTTGGGGGTAATGGCTACACCTTC
CASSFYLFGGNGYTF
>TRBV13|once|TRBD1|TRBJ1-1
TGTGCCAGCAGCTTATCAGGGGGCCGCACTGAAGCTTTCTTT
CASSLSGGRTEAFF
>TRBV11-2|-|-|TRBJ2-7
TGTGCCAGCAGCTTAGTGGCGCAGGGACAGTACTTC
CASSLVAQGQYF
>TRBV11-3|once|TRBD1|TRBJ2-2
TGTGCCAGCAGCCGGGGACAGTCCTTCACCGGGGAGCTGTTTTTT
CASSRGQSFTGELFF
>TRBV19|-|TRBD1|TRBJ2-7
TGTGCCAGTAGGCGGACAGGGGAAGGTGGCGAGCAGTACTTC
CASRRTGEGGEQYF
>TRBV27|-|-|TRBJ1-2
TGTGCCAGCAGCGATACAGGCAGGGCCAACTATGGCTACACCTTC
CASSDTGRANYGYTF
>TRBV6-1|-|TRBD2|TRBJ2-3
TGTGCCAGCACTCCTCGGGGGGGGAGGATGAATACGCAGTATTTT
CASTPRGGRMNTQYF
>TRBV6-1|once|-|TRBJ2-3
TGTGCCAGCAGTGAAGCGCTTCCGGGGCGCGACCTCACAGATACGCAGTATTTT
CASSEALPGRDLTDTQYF
>TRBV4-1|-|TRBD2|TRBJ2-3
TGCGCCAGCAGCCAGGACGGACTAGCGGGGAACACAGATACGCAGTATTTT
CASSQDGLAGNTDTQYF
>TRBV2|-|TRBD1|TRBJ2-5
TGTGCCAGCAGTTCCGGGACAGGGAGTGAGACCCAGTACTTC
CASSSGTGSETQYF
>TRBV9|-|TRBD2|TRBJ2-5
TGTGCCAACAGCGTCGCACCGACTAGCGGGGGGGTCGGAGAGACCCAGTACTTC
CANSVAPTSGGVGETQYF
>TRBV12-5|-|-|TRBJ2-7
TGTGCTAGTGGTTCAATCACAGGGCCGACAATCTACGAGCAGTACTTC
CASGSITGPTIYEQYF
>TRBV5-1|-|TRBD1|TRBJ2-7
TGCGCCAGCAGCTTGGCCGCCAGGGGGCCTTCCTACGAGCAGTACTTC
CASSLAARGPSYEQYF
>TRBV18|-|-|TRBJ2-1
TGTGCCAGCTCACCACCTCGGGCCGGAGGGGGTGAGCAGTTCTTC
CASSPPRAGGGEQFF
>TRBV5-8|-|-|TRBJ2-1
TGTGCCAGCAGCTTAATCCTAGAATACAATGAGCAGCTCTTC
CASSLILEYNEQLF
>TRBV10-2|-|TRBD2|TRBJ2-7
TGCGCCAGCAGTCCTAGCGGGGGGATCTACGAGCAGTACTTC
CASSPSGGIYEQYF
>TRBV5-1|once|-|TRBJ1-2
TGCGCCAGCAGCTCGGCTTTCTATGGCTACACCTTC
CASSSAFYGYTF
>TRBV2|-|-|TRBJ2-7
TGTGCCAGCAGGGATTCCTACGAGCAGTACTTC
CASRDSYEQYF
>TRBV28|-|TRBD2|TRBJ2-7
TGTGCCAGCAGCTCGGGACTAGCGGGAGGGCCTGAGGACGAGCAGTACTTC
CASSSGLAGGPEDEQYF
>TRBV6-5|-|TRBD2|TRBJ2-2
TGTGCCAGCAGTCCACTAGCGTTTTTCGGGGAGCTGTTTTTT
CASSPLAFFGELFF
>TRBV29-1|-|-|TRBJ2-5
TGCAGCGTTGAAGGGGACCTCCAAGAGACCCAGTACTTC
CSVEGDLQETQYF
>TRBV6-5|-|-|TRBJ2-7
TGTGCCAGCAGTTACGGTGCAGGTCCCTACGAGCAGTACTTC
CASSYGAGPYEQYF
>TRBV7-2|-|TRBD2|TRBJ2-7
TGTGCCAGCAGCGGCCGGGGAGGGGACTACGAGCAGTACTTC
CASSGRGGDYEQYF
>TRBV7-2|-|-|TRBJ2-1
TGTGCCAGCAGCTTAGGGGGACCCATCGATGAGCAGTTCTTC
CASSLGGPIDEQFF
>TRBV19|-|TRBD2|TRBJ2-3
TGTAGGCATCCCGGGACTAGCGAATATAGCACAGATACGCAGTATTTT
CRHPGTSEYSTDTQYF
>TRBV30|-|-|TRBJ1-5
TGTGCCTGGAGCGGCAGGGGAGGTACCAATCAGCCCCAGCATTTT
CAWSGRGGTNQPQHF
>TRBV27|-|-|TRBJ2-1
TGTGCCAGCAGTTTAGCTAGTCCGGTGTATGAGCAGTTCTTC
CASSLASPVYEQFF
>TRBV7-6|-|-|TRBJ2-1
TGTGCCAGCAGCCACCGGGAGTACAATGAGCAGTTCTTC
CASSHREYNEQFF
>TRBV25-1|-|TRBD1|TRBJ1-2
TGTGCCAGCAGTGAGACTACTCCGGGACAGGGATTCTATGGCTACACCTTC
CASSETTPGQGFYGYTF
>TRBV6-7|-|-|TRBJ2-7
TGTGCCAGCACTAGCGCCAGCTCCTACGAGCAGTACTTC
CASTSASSYEQYF
>TRBV6-5|-|-|TRBJ1-1
TGTGCCAGCAGCGGACTCTCCATGAACACTGAAGCTTTCTTT
CASSGLSMNTEAFF
>TRBV11-2|-|-|TRBJ1-3
TGTGCCAGCAGCTTCCGGAAGGGTCTCACCTCTGGAAACACCATATATTTT
CASSFRKGLTSGNTIYF
>TRBV7-9|-|-|TRBJ1-2
TGTGCCAGCAGCTTAGCGGGCGGGGGAAAAGGTGGCTACACCTTC
CASSLAGGGKGGYTF
>TRBV6-5|once|-|TRBJ1-1
TGTGCCAGCTTCAGGAACACTGAAGCTTTCTTT
CASFRNTEAFF
>TRBV6-5|-|-|TRBJ2-1
TGTGCCAGCAGTTTGTCAGGGGCCCGGTACAATGAGCAGTTCTTC
CASSLSGARYNEQFF